The clone carrying this TCR beta chain was seen at least ten times. The antigen is unknown. From germline, CDR1 is SGHTA and CDR2 FQGNSA. After removal of 7 bases from V and 1 base from J, the junction contained 9 bases not matched to a gene. The CDR3 contains 15 residues. Profiling of TCR beta VDJ combinations and CDR3 sequences used genomic DNA as template. TCRdb called the reads again in MiXCR, with one record for every CDR3 protein. This table has 150,000 or so distinct CDR3 sequences, under 55% appearing once. These data are taken from a study of CD8+CD57+ T cells in acquired aplastic anemia. Study overall: Sorted CD4+ and CD8+ cells gave a mean 3.2 ug DNA, range roughly 0.18 to 30 ug.

Study outcomes and limitations: The CD8+ Simpson's diversity of patients and controls was not significantly different. The number of CD8+ CDR3 sequences shared by patients and controls was around 30.

Individuals selected for sequencing had exhibited CD8+CD57+ cell expansion on flow cytometry. No patient had been given any therapy when blood was sampled. The chain recombines TRBV7-2 with TRBJ2-7; TRBD2 agrees at 8 bases. The source of this sequence is a human donor with aplastic anemia. The specimen sequenced was sorted CD4+, CD8+, or CD8+CD57+ T cells (not recorded which) from PBMCs. CDR3 DNA sequence: TGTGCCAGCACCACGGGGGGGAACCCATCCTACGAGCAGTACTTC. This gives the protein CASTTGGNPSYEQYF.